Presented here are 20 T cell receptor beta chains from one specimen sequenced in a study of relationships among human T cell subsets (dated by TCRdb to the early 2010s). The library was obtained by multiplex PCR. Sequencing was performed on a 454 GS FLX. Semiquantitative ARM-PCR was used to amplify the TCR alpha and beta CDR3 regions from mRNA. In ARM-PCR, tagged nested gene-specific primers were used first, and exponential amplification was then carried out by communal superprimers. TCRdb applied fastp at Q25 and MiXCR to the public reads, then kept only in-frame beta chains. Here each entry gathers all rows of one CDR3 protein and keeps the most common genes and DNA. The sample data list about 4,700 distinct CDR3 sequences, and roughly 80% of these were observed just once. Around 29% of the sample comes from the top ten. The sample was total T cells sorted from blood. Explained via the paper, the cell subset or site label denotes: CD3+ T cells in general. The receptors were gathered from a man aged 40-55 years in good health.

The chain has TRBV28 and TRBJ1-2; D remains unclear. V was cut by 3 bases and J by 7 bases, with 6 bases left in between. Germline V gives CDR1 MDHEN, CDR2 SYDVKM. The CDR3 is made up of 11 amino acids. Here the CDR3 DNA reads TGTGCCAGCAGTTTTCCCGGTGGCTACACCTTC. This encodes CASSFPGGYTF.

The rearrangement uses TRBV10-3 and TRBJ2-1; the match to TRBD1 covers 9 bases. The CDR3 totals 15 residues. Trimming at V came to 7 bases and at J to 5 bases, leaving 9 bases not matched to a gene. Germline V gene lookup returns CDR1 ENHRY and CDR2 SYGVKD. CDR3 residues: CAIMQDGTGNNEQFF. The DNA of the CDR3 is TGTGCCATCATGCAAGACGGGACAGGGAACAATGAGCAGTTCTTC.

V and J are TRBV5-6 and TRBJ2-5, with D possibly called TRBD1 or TRBD2 (5 bases each). With 2 bases removed from V and 5 bases from J, the gap between germline ends came to 10 bases. This CDR3 spans 13 amino acids. Looked up from germline, CDR1 is SGHDT and CDR2 is YYEEEE. In DNA, the CDR3 is TGTGCCAGCAGCTTCCCGGGGACGGAGACCCAGTACTTC. Encoded protein: CASSFPGTETQYF.

This clonotype was seen only a few times. V and J are TRBV2 and TRBJ2-1; 14 nucleotides agree with TRBD2. Trimming at V came to 8 bases and at J to 7 bases, leaving 4 bases not matched to a gene. Germline CDR1 SNHLY, CDR2 FYNNEI. The CDR3 totals 14 residues. CDR3 amino acids: CASGTSGSVNEQFF. The CDR3 DNA reads as TGTGCCAGCGGGACTAGCGGGAGTGTTAATGAGCAGTTCTTC.

The chain couples TRBV24-1 to TRBJ2-3; D may correspond to TRBD1 or TRBD2 (5 bases each). The V gene lost 4 bases and the J gene lost 3 bases, with 22 bases spanning the gap. The germline gives CDR1 KGHDR, CDR2 SFDVKD. The CDR3 runs to 18 residues. CDR3 bases: TGTGCCACCAGTGACCAGAGCTCCGGGACCAAAGGGACAGATACGCAGTATTTT. It translates to CATSDQSSGTKGTDTQYF.

The rearrangement uses TRBV6-6 and TRBJ2-7, with 9 bases that match TRBD1. This CDR3 has 15 residues. Trimming cost V 6 bases and J 7 bases; bases outside gene matches: 13. The germline CDR1 and CDR2 sequences are MNHNY and SVGAGI (reference sequence). Here the CDR3 DNA reads TGTGCCAGCAGGCAGGACGGGACAGGGCTGGGGGAGCAGTACTTC. Encoded protein: CASRQDGTGLGEQYF.

Only one count was recorded for this clonotype. The genes are TRBV2 and TRBJ2-1, with 8 nucleotides matching TRBD1. The CDR3 runs to 16 residues. The V and J ends lost 6 bases and 0 bases, in that order; junction bases with no gene match: 7. Germline CDR1 is SNHLY and CDR2 is FYNNEI. The CDR3 DNA follows: TGTGCCAGCAGAGTGGACAGGGCGAGCTCCTACAATGAGCAGTTCTTC. Translated: CASRVDRASSYNEQFF.

The chain has TRBV12-3 or TRBV12-4 and TRBJ1-2; TRBD1 might be the D (6 bases). V shed 6 bases and J shed 4 bases, with 12 bases lying between them. The CDR3 is 13 residues long. This chain's CDR3 is CASRPTGSYGYTF. Written as DNA, the CDR3 is TGTGCCAGCAGACCCACAGGGTCCTATGGCTACACCTTC.

This clonotype showed up just once. This chain links TRBV18 with TRBJ2-7, with D possibly TRBD1 on 5 matching bases. V was trimmed by 0 bases and J by 9 bases, leaving 21 bases between them. CDR1 and CDR2 (germline): KGHSH, LQKENI. The CDR3 extends over 16 amino acids. The CDR3 reads CASSPPGQGVPFGQYF. CDR3 nucleotides: TGTGCCAGCTCACCACCAGGACAAGGGGTCCCATTCGGGCAGTACTTC.

The CDR3 sequence is CASRTDTQYF. The CDR3 nucleotides are TGTGCCAGCAGAACAGATACGCAGTATTTT. The rearrangement joins TRBV7-9 to TRBJ2-3; no reliable D call. The germline CDR1 and CDR2 sequences are SEHNR and FQNEAQ (reference sequence). The CDR3 covers 10 residues. The V end lost 6 bases, the J end lost 3 bases, and 1 base lay between the germline ends.

The rearrangement joins TRBV2 to TRBJ2-3, with 11 nucleotides matching TRBD2. CDR1 is SNHLY, CDR2 FYNNEI, per germline. The CDR3 is 17 amino acids. After removal of 6 bases from V and 0 bases from J, the junction contained 8 bases not matched to a gene. In DNA, the CDR3 is TGTGCCAGCAGCGCTCCGGGACTAGCGGCTAGCACAGATACGCAGTATTTT. The encoded protein is CASSAPGLAASTDTQYF.

V is TRBV2 and J is TRBJ2-7, with D possibly matching TRBD2 (5 bases). This CDR3 has 14 amino acids. The germline V gene has CDR1 SNHLY and CDR2 FYNNEI. V lost 5 bases and J 3 bases, leaving 14 bases between the germline ends. The CDR3 loop is CASSSEGVNYEQYF. Here the CDR3 DNA reads TGTGCCAGCAGTTCCGAGGGAGTGAACTACGAGCAGTACTTC. Combining the CDR3 with reference TRBV2 and TRBJ2-7 gives the whole variable domain EPEVTQTPSHQVTQMGQEVILRCVPISNHLYFYWYRQILGQKVEFLVSFYNNEISEKSEIFDDQFSVERPDGSNFTLKIRSTKLEDSAMYFCASSSEGVNYEQYFGPGTRLTVT.

The chain couples TRBV7-9 to TRBJ2-7; D not resolved. The CDR3 is 11 residues long. Trimming shortened V by 2 bases and J by 2 bases, and 1 base separated the two germline ends. Germline V gene data show CDR1 as SEHNR and CDR2 as FQNEAQ (reference sequence). The CDR3 protein is CASSLTYEQYF. The DNA of the CDR3 is TGTGCCAGCAGCTTAACCTACGAGCAGTACTTC.

As DNA, the CDR3 is TGTGCCATCAGTGAGTCGCCAGGAAGGAGCGAGCAGTACTTC. Protein sequence: CAISESPGRSEQYF. The chain links TRBV10-3 to TRBJ2-7; D is uncertain. V was pared by 0 bases and J by 6 bases, with 12 bases between. Germline V CDR1 and CDR2: ENHRY, SYGVKD. The CDR3 is made up of 14 amino acids.

The chain is built from TRBV7-9 and TRBJ2-5, with D unresolved. The CDR3 spans 13 residues. Germline V gives CDR1 SEHNR, CDR2 FQNEAQ (reference sequence). With 1 base removed from V and 5 bases from J, the gap between germline ends came to 8 bases. For the CDR3, the DNA is TGTGCCAGCAGCTTAGTAGGTGGGGAGACCCAGTACTTC. Its translation: CASSLVGGETQYF.

V usage is TRBV3-1 and J usage is TRBJ2-3, with 7 bases identical to TRBD1. The CDR3 sequence is 15 residues long. V lost 6 bases to trimming and J lost 2 bases; unmatched junction nucleotides: 8. Germline V gene lookup returns CDR1 LGHDT and CDR2 YNNKEL (reference sequence). This CDR3 reads CASRQQDRPTDTQYF. CDR3 bases: TGTGCCAGCAGGCAGCAGGACAGGCCCACAGATACGCAGTATTTT.

The chain combines TRBV14 with TRBJ2-1; TRBD2 aligns across 9 bases. V was pared by 4 bases and J by 12 bases, with 13 bases of the junction left unmatched. Germline CDR1 is SGHDN and CDR2 is FVKESK. The CDR3 has 15 residues. This CDR3 reads CASSPTRTSASPQFF. CDR3 bases: TGTGCCAGCAGCCCGACCAGGACTAGCGCATCTCCGCAGTTCTTC.

This clonotype was seen only once. This rearrangement joins TRBV12-3 or TRBV12-4 to TRBJ2-7, with unresolved D. The V and J ends lost 5 bases and 1 base respectively, with 6 bases between them. The CDR3 is made up of 12 amino acids. CDR3 region: CASSLGSYEQYF. The CDR3 DNA reads TGTGCCAGCAGTCTAGGTTCCTACGAGCAGTACTTC.

The chain employs TRBV28 and TRBJ2-1, with TRBD1 as a possible D gene (5 bases). CDR1 MDHEN and CDR2 SYDVKM come from the germline V gene. Trimming removed 5 bases at V and 4 bases at J, with 15 bases between. This CDR3 is 15 amino acids long. Here the CDR3 reads CASSPYRQIYNEQFF. The CDR3 DNA reads as TGTGCCAGCAGTCCCTACCGACAGATTTACAATGAGCAGTTCTTC.

J is TRBJ2-7 and V is TRBV10-3; 8 bases fit TRBD2. CDR1 is ENHRY and CDR2 is SYGVKD in the germline V gene. CDR3 length: 14 amino acids. Trimming at V came to 4 bases and at J to 13 bases, leaving 15 bases not matched to a gene. DNA for the CDR3: TGTGCCATCAGTGGGCTAGCGGGCACCCCGCATTTCTACTTC. This translates into CAISGLAGTPHFYF.